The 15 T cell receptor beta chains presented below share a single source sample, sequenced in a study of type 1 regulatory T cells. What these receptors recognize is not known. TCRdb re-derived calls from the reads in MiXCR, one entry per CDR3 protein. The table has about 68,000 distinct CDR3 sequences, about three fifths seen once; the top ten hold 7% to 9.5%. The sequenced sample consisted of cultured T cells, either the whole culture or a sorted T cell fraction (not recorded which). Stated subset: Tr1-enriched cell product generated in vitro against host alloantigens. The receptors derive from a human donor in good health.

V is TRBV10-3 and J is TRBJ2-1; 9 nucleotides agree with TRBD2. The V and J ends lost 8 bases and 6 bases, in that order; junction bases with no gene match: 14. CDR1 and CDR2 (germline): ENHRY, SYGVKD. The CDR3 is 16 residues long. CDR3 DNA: TGTGCCATCCGCCGTTCTAGCGGGACCCAGAGCAATGAGCAGTTCTTC. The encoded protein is CAIRRSSGTQSNEQFF.

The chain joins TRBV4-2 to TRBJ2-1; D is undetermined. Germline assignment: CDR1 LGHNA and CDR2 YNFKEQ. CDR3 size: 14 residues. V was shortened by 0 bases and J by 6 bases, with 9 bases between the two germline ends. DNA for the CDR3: TGTGCCAGCAGCCAAGATTTACGGCTCAATGAGCAGTTCTTC. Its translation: CASSQDLRLNEQFF.

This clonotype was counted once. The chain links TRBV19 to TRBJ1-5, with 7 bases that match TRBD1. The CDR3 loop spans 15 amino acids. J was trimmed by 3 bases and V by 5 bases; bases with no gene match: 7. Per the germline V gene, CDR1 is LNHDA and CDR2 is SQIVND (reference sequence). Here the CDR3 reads CASSVPGQINQPQHF. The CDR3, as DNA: TGTGCCAGTAGTGTACCGGGACAGATCAATCAGCCCCAGCATTTT. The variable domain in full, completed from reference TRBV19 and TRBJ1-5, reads DGGITQSPKYLFRKEGQNVTLSCEQNLNHDAMYWYRQDPGQGLRLIYYSQIVNDFQKGDIAEGYSVSREKKESFPLTVTSAQKNPTAFYLCASSVPGQINQPQHFGDGTRLSIL.

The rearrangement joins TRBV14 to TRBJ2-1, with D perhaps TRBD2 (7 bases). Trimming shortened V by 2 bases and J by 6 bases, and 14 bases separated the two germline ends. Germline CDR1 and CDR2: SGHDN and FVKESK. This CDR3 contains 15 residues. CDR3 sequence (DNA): TGTGCCAGCAGCCAATCGGGGGGCCCTAGCAATGAGCAGTTCTTC. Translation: CASSQSGGPSNEQFF.

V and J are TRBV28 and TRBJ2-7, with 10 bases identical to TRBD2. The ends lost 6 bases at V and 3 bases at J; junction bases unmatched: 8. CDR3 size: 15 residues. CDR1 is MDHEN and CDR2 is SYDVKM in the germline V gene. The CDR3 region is CASSLGLAGVYEQYF. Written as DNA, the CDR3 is TGTGCCAGCAGCCTGGGGCTAGCGGGAGTCTACGAGCAGTACTTC.

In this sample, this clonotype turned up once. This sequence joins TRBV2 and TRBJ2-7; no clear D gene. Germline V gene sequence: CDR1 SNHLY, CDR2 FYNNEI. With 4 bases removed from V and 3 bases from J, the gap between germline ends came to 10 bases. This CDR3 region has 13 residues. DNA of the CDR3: TGTGCCAGCAGTGCTTACATTATCTACGAGCAGTACTTC. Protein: CASSAYIIYEQYF.

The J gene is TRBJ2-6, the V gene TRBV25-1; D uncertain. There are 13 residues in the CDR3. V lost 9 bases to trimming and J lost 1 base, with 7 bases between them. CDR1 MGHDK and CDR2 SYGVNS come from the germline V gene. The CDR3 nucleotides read TGTGCCAGTCGAGATTCTGGGGCCAACGTCCTGACTTTC. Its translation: CASRDSGANVLTF.

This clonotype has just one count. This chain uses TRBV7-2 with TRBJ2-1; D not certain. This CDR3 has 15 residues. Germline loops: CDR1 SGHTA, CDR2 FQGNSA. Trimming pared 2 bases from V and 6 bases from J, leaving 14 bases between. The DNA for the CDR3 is TGTGCCAGCAGCTTAACGAGAGATAATAGCAATGAGCAGTTCTTC. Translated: CASSLTRDNSNEQFF.

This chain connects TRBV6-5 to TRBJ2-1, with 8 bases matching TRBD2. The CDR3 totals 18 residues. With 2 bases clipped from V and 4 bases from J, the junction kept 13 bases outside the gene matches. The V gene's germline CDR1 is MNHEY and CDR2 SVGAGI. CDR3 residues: CASSYVGLAGTLYNEQFF. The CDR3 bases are TGTGCCAGCAGTTACGTGGGGCTAGCGGGCACTCTTTACAATGAGCAGTTCTTC.

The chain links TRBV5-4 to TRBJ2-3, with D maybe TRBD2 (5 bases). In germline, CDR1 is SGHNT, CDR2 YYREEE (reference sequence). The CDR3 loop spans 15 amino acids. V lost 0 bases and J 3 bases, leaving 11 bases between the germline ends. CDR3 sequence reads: CASSLDGGFTDTQYF. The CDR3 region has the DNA TGTGCCAGCAGCTTGGACGGCGGGTTTACAGATACGCAGTATTTT.

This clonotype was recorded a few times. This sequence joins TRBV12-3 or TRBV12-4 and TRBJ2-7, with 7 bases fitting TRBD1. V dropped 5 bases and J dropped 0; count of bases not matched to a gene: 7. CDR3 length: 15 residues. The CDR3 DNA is TGTGCCAGCAGTAAGACAGGGTCCTTCTCCTACGAGCAGTACTTC. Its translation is CASSKTGSFSYEQYF.

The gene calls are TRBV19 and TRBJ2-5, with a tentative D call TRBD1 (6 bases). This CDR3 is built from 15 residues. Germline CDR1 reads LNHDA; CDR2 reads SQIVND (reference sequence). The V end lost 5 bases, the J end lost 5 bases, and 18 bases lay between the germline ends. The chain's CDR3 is CASSRDPRGTETQYF. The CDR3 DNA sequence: TGTGCCAGTAGTCGCGACCCCAGGGGTACCGAGACCCAGTACTTC.

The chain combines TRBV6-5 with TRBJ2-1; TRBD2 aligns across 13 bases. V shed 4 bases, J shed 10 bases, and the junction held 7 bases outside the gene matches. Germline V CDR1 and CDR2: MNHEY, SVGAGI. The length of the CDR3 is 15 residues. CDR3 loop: CASSSRTSGSGEQFF. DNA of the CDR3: TGTGCCAGCAGTTCCCGGACTAGCGGGAGTGGCGAGCAGTTCTTC.

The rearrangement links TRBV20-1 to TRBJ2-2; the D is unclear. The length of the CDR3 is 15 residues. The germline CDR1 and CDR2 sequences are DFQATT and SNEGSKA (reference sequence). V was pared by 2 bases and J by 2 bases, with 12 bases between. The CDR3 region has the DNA TGCAGTGCTAGACCCGGGTCCATAAACACCGGGGAGCTGTTTTTT. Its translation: CSARPGSINTGELFF.

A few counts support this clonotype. CDR3 in DNA: TGTGCCAGCAGTTTCCGAAAACTAGCGGGAGGATACGAGCAGTACTTC. Encoded protein: CASSFRKLAGGYEQYF. The chain joins TRBV27 to TRBJ2-7; 12 bases line up with TRBD2. The germline V gene has CDR1 MNHEY and CDR2 SMNVEV (reference sequence). The J segment lost 4 bases and the V segment lost 3 bases, leaving 7 bases of the junction unmatched. This CDR3 comprises 16 residues.